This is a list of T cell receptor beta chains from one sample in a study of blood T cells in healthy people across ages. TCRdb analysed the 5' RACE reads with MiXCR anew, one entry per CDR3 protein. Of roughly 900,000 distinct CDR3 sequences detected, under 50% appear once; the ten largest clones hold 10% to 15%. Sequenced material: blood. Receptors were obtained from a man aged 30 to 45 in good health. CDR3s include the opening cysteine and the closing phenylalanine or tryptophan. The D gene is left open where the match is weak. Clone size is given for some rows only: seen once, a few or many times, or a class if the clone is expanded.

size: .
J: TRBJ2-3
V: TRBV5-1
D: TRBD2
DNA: TGCGCCAGCAGCGAGGGGACTAGCGGGGGGACTAGCACAGATACGCAGTATTTT
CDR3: CASSEGTSGGTSTDTQYF

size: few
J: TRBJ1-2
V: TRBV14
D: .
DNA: TGTGCCAGCAGCCGCGGAGGGAATTCTAACTATGGCTACACCTTC
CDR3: CASSRGGNSNYGYTF

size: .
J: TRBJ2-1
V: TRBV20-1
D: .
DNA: TGCAGTGCTTTGTCCAGGGAAGATGAGCAGTTCTTC
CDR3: CSALSREDEQFF

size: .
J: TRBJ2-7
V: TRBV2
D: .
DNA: TGTGCCAGCAGAACGGACGGTTCCTCCTACGAGCAGTACTTC
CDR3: CASRTDGSSYEQYF

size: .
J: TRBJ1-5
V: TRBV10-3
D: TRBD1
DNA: TGTGCCATCAGGAAGACAGGGGAACATCAGCCCCAGCATTTT
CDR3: CAIRKTGEHQPQHF

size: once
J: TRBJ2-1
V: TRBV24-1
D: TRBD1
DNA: TGTGCCACCAGTGACCAAGACAGGGGGAGGTCCCTATACAATGAGCAGTTCTTC
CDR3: CATSDQDRGRSLYNEQFF

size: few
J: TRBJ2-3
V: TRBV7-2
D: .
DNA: TGTGCCAGCAGCTCCCAACCTTTCACAGATACGCAGTATTTT
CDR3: CASSSQPFTDTQYF

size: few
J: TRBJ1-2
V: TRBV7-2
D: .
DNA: TGTGCCAGCAGCTCCGACAGGACCAAATATGGCTACACCTTC
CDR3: CASSSDRTKYGYTF

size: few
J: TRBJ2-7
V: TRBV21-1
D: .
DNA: TGTGCCACACAAGACAGTTACGAGCAGTACTTC
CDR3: CATQDSYEQYF

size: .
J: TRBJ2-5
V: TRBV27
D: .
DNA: TGTGCCAGCAGTTTAGAGCGCAACCTCCAAGAGACCCAGTACTTC
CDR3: CASSLERNLQETQYF

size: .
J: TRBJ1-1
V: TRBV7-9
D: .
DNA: TGTGCCAGCAGCTTAGGGTCAGGTACCATGAACACTGAAGCTTTCTTT
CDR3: CASSLGSGTMNTEAFF

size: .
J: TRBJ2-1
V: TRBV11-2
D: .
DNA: TGTGCCAGCAGCTTAGATCGGGTAGGGCCGGAGCAGTTCTTC
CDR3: CASSLDRVGPEQFF

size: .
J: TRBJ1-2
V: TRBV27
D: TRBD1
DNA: TGTGCCAGCAGACTCAACAGGGGACTCGGCTATGGCTACACCTTC
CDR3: CASRLNRGLGYGYTF

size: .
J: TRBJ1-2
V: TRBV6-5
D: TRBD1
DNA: TGTGCCAGCAGCGGGACAGGAACGTATAACTATGGCTACACCTTC
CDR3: CASSGTGTYNYGYTF

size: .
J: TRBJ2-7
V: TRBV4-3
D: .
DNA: TGCGCCAGCAGCCAAGATCCCAGGGGCCACGAGCAGTACTTC
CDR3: CASSQDPRGHEQYF

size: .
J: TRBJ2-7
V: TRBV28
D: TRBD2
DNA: TGTGCCAGCGGCTTAGCGGGTTCCAACTACGAGCAGTACTTC
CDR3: CASGLAGSNYEQYF

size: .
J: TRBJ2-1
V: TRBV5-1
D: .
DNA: TGCGCCAGCAGCTTAACCGGCAACTACAATGAGCAGTTCTTC
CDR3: CASSLTGNYNEQFF

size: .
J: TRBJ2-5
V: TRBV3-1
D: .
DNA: TGTGCCAGCAGCCAATCGCAGTCCCGGCAGTACTTC
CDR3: CASSQSQSRQYF

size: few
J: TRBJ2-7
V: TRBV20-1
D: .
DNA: TGCAGTGCTAGACCCCAGAACCGGGACTTGTACGAGCAGTACTTC
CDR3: CSARPQNRDLYEQYF

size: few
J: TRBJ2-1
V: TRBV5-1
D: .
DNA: TGCGCCAGCAGTTCCGCGGGGGCGACCTCGCCCCCCGATGAGCAGTTCTTC
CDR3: CASSSAGATSPPDEQFF

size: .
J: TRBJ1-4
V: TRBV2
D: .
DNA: TGTGCCAGCAGTGATTGGCAGAACCATAATGAAAAACTGTTTTTT
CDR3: CASSDWQNHNEKLFF

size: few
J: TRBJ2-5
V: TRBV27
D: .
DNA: TGTGCCAGCAGTCGGGACTTCCCGGGGGAGACCCAGTACTTC
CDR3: CASSRDFPGETQYF

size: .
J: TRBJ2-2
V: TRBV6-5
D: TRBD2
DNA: TGTGCCAGCCGGGGACTAGCGGCCCCCGGGGAGCTGTTTTTT
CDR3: CASRGLAAPGELFF

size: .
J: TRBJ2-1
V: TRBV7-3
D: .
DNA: TGTGCCAGCAGCCTATTAGGGAACAATGAGCAGTTCTTC
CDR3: CASSLLGNNEQFF